This record concerns one T cell receptor beta chain sequence. Its antigen is currently unknown. The data stem from a study of T cells in tumors after PD-1 blockade. Study-level information: Treatment was either pembrolizumab 200 mg every 3 weeks or cemiplimab 350 mg every 2 weeks. Peripheral blood samples averaged approximately 33,000 unique clonotypes and about 110,000 templates.

The study's findings and limits: Peripheral recruitment is suggested, as some novel exhausted tumor clones were in pre-treatment blood.

Repertoires were generated with immunoSEQ multiplex PCR, while TCRdb's copy carries only in-frame clones and drops some. The data hold 20,000 to 30,000 clones, with roughly 80% observed a single time. Germline V gene sequence: CDR1 SQVTM, CDR2 ANQGSEA. The CDR3 covers 11 residues. With 2 bases removed from V and 4 bases from J, the gap between germline ends came to 6 bases. The clonotype comes from a human donor with basal cell carcinoma. Here the sequenced sample was PBMCs, taken after anti-PD-1 treatment. This chain connects TRBV29-1 to TRBJ2-7, with D possibly matching TRBD1 (5 bases). This CDR3 is CSVEQGYEQYF. The DNA for the CDR3 is TGCAGCGTTGAACAGGGATACGAGCAGTACTTC.